One sample yielded the 2 T cell receptor beta chains listed below, sequenced in a study of CD8+ T cells in alopecia areata. Sequencing templates came from extracted RNA that was reverse transcribed into cDNA. Sequencing used immunoSEQ multiplex PCR; TCRdb keeps in-frame clones, though not all of them. Seen here are about 150,000 clones, about 50% observed once, and the top ten hold roughly a fifth. This sample comprised CD8+ T cells sorted from blood, obtained at week 0. The source is a human donor with alopecia areata.

The chain couples TRBV5-1 to TRBJ2-1; tentative D call: TRBD2 (6 bases). Germline loops: CDR1 SGHRS, CDR2 YFSETQ. This CDR3 has 15 amino acids. The ends were cut back, 4 bases at V and 6 bases at J, with 17 bases in the middle. The CDR3 DNA sequence: TGCGCCAGCAGCCAAGATGGAGGGCCGACCAATGAGCAGTTCTTC. Protein product: CASSQDGGPTNEQFF.

This clone occurred many times. The chain combines TRBV30 with TRBJ2-1; unclear D gene. In germline, CDR1 is GTSNPN, CDR2 SVGIG (reference sequence). The V end lost 2 bases, the J end lost 7 bases, and 24 bases lay between the germline ends. This CDR3 spans 17 amino acids. The CDR3 loop reads CAWSISVGLPPQNEQFF. In DNA, the CDR3 is TGTGCCTGGAGTATAAGTGTAGGGCTACCCCCTCAGAATGAGCAGTTCTTC.